A selection of T cell receptor beta chains follows, all from one sample in a study of blood T cell repertoires in COVID-19. Repertoires were generated with immunoSEQ multiplex PCR, while TCRdb's copy carries only in-frame clones and drops some. The sample contains nearly 45,000 clones, around 80% of which appear only once. The sequencing input was peripheral blood. These receptors all come from a human donor in a cohort sampled during active COVID-19. The CDR3 runs from the conserved cysteine through the conserved F or W. Each record gives: clone size, V gene, D gene, J gene, CDR3 protein, CDR3 DNA. The D gene is left open where the match is weak. A clone size is listed for some rows: how often the clone was seen (once, few, many), or a class if it is expanded.

clone size: NA; V gene: TRBV3-1/TRBV3-2; D gene: TRBD1; J gene: TRBJ2-7; CDR3 protein: CASSQGWTGGGEQYF; CDR3 DNA: TGTGCCAGCAGCCAAGGCTGGACAGGGGGGGGCGAGCAGTACTTC
clone size: NA; V gene: TRBV11-2; D gene: TRBD1; J gene: TRBJ1-2; CDR3 protein: CASSLVGQDPNYGYTF; CDR3 DNA: TGTGCCAGCAGCTTAGTGGGACAGGATCCTAACTATGGCTACACCTTC
clone size: NA; V gene: TRBV5-6; D gene: TRBD1; J gene: TRBJ1-2; CDR3 protein: CASSGDRSGYGYTF; CDR3 DNA: TGTGCCAGCAGCGGGGACAGAAGTGGGTATGGCTACACCTTC
clone size: NA; V gene: TRBV10-3; D gene: TRBD2; J gene: TRBJ2-2; CDR3 protein: CASRRAGGENTGELFF; CDR3 DNA: TGTGCCAGCCGGCGAGCGGGAGGGGAGAACACCGGGGAGCTGTTTTTT
clone size: NA; V gene: TRBV28; D gene: TRBD2; J gene: TRBJ2-7; CDR3 protein: CASSQGLAGREQYF; CDR3 DNA: TGTGCCAGCAGTCAGGGGCTAGCGGGTCGCGAGCAGTACTTC
clone size: NA; V gene: TRBV20-1; D gene: TRBD1; J gene: TRBJ1-5; CDR3 protein: CSASGTGVNSNQPQHF; CDR3 DNA: TGCAGTGCTAGTGGGACAGGGGTCAATAGCAATCAGCCCCAGCATTTT
clone size: few; V gene: TRBV6-1; D gene: NA; J gene: TRBJ2-5; CDR3 protein: CASSGLRQGLQETQYF; CDR3 DNA: TGTGCCAGCAGTGGGTTGAGGCAGGGCCTTCAAGAGACCCAGTACTTC
clone size: NA; V gene: TRBV28; D gene: TRBD1; J gene: TRBJ1-4; CDR3 protein: CASNQGADEKLFF; CDR3 DNA: TGTGCCAGCAATCAGGGGGCGGACGAAAAACTGTTTTTT
clone size: NA; V gene: TRBV27; D gene: NA; J gene: TRBJ2-7; CDR3 protein: CASSLSAGYSSYEQYF; CDR3 DNA: TGTGCCAGCAGTTTATCCGCGGGATATTCCTCCTACGAGCAGTACTTC
clone size: NA; V gene: TRBV5-8; D gene: TRBD2; J gene: TRBJ2-7; CDR3 protein: CASSSIAGAGEQYF; CDR3 DNA: TGTGCCAGCAGCTCAATAGCGGGAGCGGGAGAGCAGTACTTC
clone size: NA; V gene: TRBV24-1; D gene: TRBD2; J gene: TRBJ2-7; CDR3 protein: CATSSQAGGVYEQYF; CDR3 DNA: TGTGCCACCAGTTCGCAAGCGGGGGGAGTCTACGAGCAGTACTTC
clone size: NA; V gene: TRBV4-1; D gene: NA; J gene: TRBJ2-3; CDR3 protein: CASSRSLLAASTDTQYF; CDR3 DNA: TGCGCCAGCAGCAGGTCCCTCTTAGCGGCGTCCACAGATACGCAGTATTTT
clone size: NA; V gene: TRBV6-6; D gene: TRBD2; J gene: TRBJ2-2; CDR3 protein: CASSRLAGGNTGELFF; CDR3 DNA: TGTGCCAGCAGTCGACTAGCGGGAGGGAACACCGGGGAGCTGTTTTTT
clone size: NA; V gene: TRBV25-1; D gene: TRBD1; J gene: TRBJ2-7; CDR3 protein: CASRETGGVYEQYF; CDR3 DNA: TGTGCCAGCAGGGAGACAGGGGGGGTATACGAGCAGTACTTC
clone size: NA; V gene: TRBV5-4; D gene: TRBD1; J gene: TRBJ2-1; CDR3 protein: CASSFDRGDEQFF; CDR3 DNA: TGTGCCAGCAGCTTTGACAGGGGTGATGAGCAGTTCTTC
clone size: NA; V gene: TRBV5-1; D gene: TRBD1; J gene: TRBJ1-4; CDR3 protein: CASSPQQGKHEKLFF; CDR3 DNA: TGCGCCAGCAGCCCCCAACAGGGGAAGCATGAAAAACTGTTTTTT
clone size: NA; V gene: TRBV7-8; D gene: NA; J gene: TRBJ2-2; CDR3 protein: CASSRRLDTGELFF; CDR3 DNA: TGTGCCAGCAGCCGCCGACTTGACACCGGGGAGCTGTTTTTT
clone size: NA; V gene: TRBV10-3; D gene: NA; J gene: TRBJ2-7; CDR3 protein: CAISPQGGYEQYF; CDR3 DNA: TGTGCCATCAGTCCACAGGGGGGGTACGAGCAGTACTTC
clone size: NA; V gene: TRBV19; D gene: NA; J gene: TRBJ1-1; CDR3 protein: CASTSGTGPLEAFF; CDR3 DNA: TGTGCCAGTACTAGCGGCACAGGCCCCCTCGAAGCTTTCTTT
clone size: NA; V gene: TRBV11-1; D gene: TRBD2; J gene: TRBJ2-3; CDR3 protein: CASSRLAGTDTQYF; CDR3 DNA: TGTGCCAGCAGCCGCCTAGCGGGCACAGATACGCAGTATTTT
clone size: NA; V gene: TRBV18; D gene: NA; J gene: TRBJ2-5; CDR3 protein: CASSPVPGETQYF; CDR3 DNA: TGTGCCAGCTCACCCGTCCCAGGGGAGACCCAGTACTTC
clone size: NA; V gene: TRBV6-5; D gene: NA; J gene: TRBJ1-5; CDR3 protein: CASSSSRGQPQHF; CDR3 DNA: TGTGCCAGCAGCTCGTCTCGCGGTCAGCCCCAGCATTTT
clone size: NA; V gene: TRBV19; D gene: TRBD2; J gene: TRBJ2-3; CDR3 protein: CASSPTSGATDTQYF; CDR3 DNA: TGTGCCAGTAGTCCTACTAGCGGGGCCACAGATACGCAGTATTTT
clone size: NA; V gene: TRBV13; D gene: TRBD1; J gene: TRBJ2-7; CDR3 protein: CASSSRDRDSYEQYF; CDR3 DNA: TGTGCCAGCAGCTCCCGGGACAGGGACTCCTACGAGCAGTACTTC
clone size: once; V gene: TRBV28; D gene: TRBD1; J gene: TRBJ2-3; CDR3 protein: CASRRQGVYTQYF; CDR3 DNA: TGTGCCAGCAGACGACAGGGGGTGTATACGCAGTATTTT
clone size: NA; V gene: TRBV6-5; D gene: NA; J gene: TRBJ1-5; CDR3 protein: CASILNQPQHF; CDR3 DNA: TGTGCCAGCATCCTAAATCAGCCCCAGCATTTT
clone size: NA; V gene: TRBV30; D gene: TRBD1; J gene: TRBJ2-7; CDR3 protein: CALDRGLEQYF; CDR3 DNA: TGTGCCTTGGACAGGGGGCTCGAGCAGTACTTC
clone size: NA; V gene: TRBV5-1; D gene: TRBD1; J gene: TRBJ2-3; CDR3 protein: CASSPGQGTDTQYF; CDR3 DNA: TGCGCCAGCAGCCCCGGACAGGGCACAGATACGCAGTATTTT
clone size: NA; V gene: TRBV28; D gene: TRBD1; J gene: TRBJ1-3; CDR3 protein: CASSLQRDSGNTIYF; CDR3 DNA: TGTGCCAGCAGTTTACAACGGGACAGTGGAAACACCATATATTTT
clone size: NA; V gene: TRBV28; D gene: TRBD1; J gene: TRBJ2-2; CDR3 protein: CASSLSGTGDPGTGELFF; CDR3 DNA: TGTGCCAGCAGTCTGTCGGGGACAGGGGATCCGGGGACCGGGGAGCTGTTTTTT
clone size: NA; V gene: TRBV5-1; D gene: TRBD1; J gene: TRBJ2-3; CDR3 protein: CASSTDRYSTDTQYF; CDR3 DNA: TGCGCCAGCAGCACGGACAGGTATAGCACAGATACGCAGTATTTT
clone size: NA; V gene: TRBV6-5; D gene: TRBD1; J gene: TRBJ2-1; CDR3 protein: CASSPDRASNEQFF; CDR3 DNA: TGTGCCAGCAGCCCCGACAGGGCGTCCAATGAGCAGTTCTTC
clone size: NA; V gene: TRBV4-2; D gene: NA; J gene: TRBJ2-4; CDR3 protein: CASSQDRGSAKNIQYF; CDR3 DNA: TGTGCCAGCAGCCAAGATCGGGGATCGGCCAAAAACATTCAGTACTTC